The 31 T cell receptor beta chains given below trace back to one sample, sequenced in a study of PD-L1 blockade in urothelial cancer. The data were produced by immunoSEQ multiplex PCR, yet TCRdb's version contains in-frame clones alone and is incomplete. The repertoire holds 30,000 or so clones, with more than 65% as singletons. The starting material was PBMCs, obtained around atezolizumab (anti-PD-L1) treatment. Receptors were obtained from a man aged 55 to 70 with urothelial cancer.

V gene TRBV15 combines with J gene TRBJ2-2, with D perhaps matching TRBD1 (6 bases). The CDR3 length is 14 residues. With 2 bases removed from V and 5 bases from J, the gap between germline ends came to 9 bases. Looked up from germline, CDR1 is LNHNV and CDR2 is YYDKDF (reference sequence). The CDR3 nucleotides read TGTGCCACCAGCAGAATACAGGGAACCGGGGAGCTGTTTTTT. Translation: CATSRIQGTGELFF. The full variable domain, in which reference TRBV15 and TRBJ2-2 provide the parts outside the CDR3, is DAMVIQNPRYQVTQFGKPVTLSCSQTLNHNVMYWYQQKSSQAPKLLFHYYDKDFNNEADTPDNFQSRRPNTSFCFLDIRSPGLGDTAMYLCATSRIQGTGELFFGEGSRLTVL.

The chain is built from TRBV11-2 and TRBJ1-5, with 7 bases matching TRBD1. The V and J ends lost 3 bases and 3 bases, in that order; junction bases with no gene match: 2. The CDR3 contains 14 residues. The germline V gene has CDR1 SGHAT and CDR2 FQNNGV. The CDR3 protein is CASSLDRYNQPQHF. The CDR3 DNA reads TGTGCCAGCAGCTTGGACAGGTACAATCAGCCCCAGCATTTT.

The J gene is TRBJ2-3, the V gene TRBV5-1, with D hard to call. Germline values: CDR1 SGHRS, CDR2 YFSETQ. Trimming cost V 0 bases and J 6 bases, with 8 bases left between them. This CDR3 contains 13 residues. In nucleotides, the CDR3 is TGCGCCAGCAGCTTGGGAGGTGTGGATACGCAGTATTTT. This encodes CASSLGGVDTQYF.

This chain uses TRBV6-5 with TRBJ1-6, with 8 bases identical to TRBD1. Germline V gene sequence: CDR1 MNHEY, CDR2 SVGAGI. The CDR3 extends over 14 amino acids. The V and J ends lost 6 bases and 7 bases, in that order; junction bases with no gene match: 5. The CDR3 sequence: CASRWTGTNSPLHF. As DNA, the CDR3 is TGTGCCAGCAGGTGGACAGGGACGAATTCACCCCTCCACTTT.

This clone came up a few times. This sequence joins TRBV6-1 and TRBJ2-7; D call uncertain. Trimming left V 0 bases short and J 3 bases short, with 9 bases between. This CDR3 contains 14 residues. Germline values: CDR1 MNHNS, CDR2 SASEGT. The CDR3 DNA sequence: TGTGCCAGCAGTGAAGCGTTTACAGACTACGAGCAGTACTTC. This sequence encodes CASSEAFTDYEQYF.

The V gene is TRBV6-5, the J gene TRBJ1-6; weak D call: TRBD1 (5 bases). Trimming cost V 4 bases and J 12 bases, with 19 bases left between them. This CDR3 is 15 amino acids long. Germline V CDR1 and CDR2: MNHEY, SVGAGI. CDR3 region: CASSSSPGGILPLHF. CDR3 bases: TGTGCCAGCAGTTCCTCCCCCGGGGGGATTTTACCCCTCCACTTT.

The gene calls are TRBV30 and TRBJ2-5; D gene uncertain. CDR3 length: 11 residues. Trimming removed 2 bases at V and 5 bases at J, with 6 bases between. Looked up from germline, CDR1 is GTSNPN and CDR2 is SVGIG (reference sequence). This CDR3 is CAWSPSETQYF. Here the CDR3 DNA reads TGTGCCTGGAGTCCGTCGGAGACCCAGTACTTC.

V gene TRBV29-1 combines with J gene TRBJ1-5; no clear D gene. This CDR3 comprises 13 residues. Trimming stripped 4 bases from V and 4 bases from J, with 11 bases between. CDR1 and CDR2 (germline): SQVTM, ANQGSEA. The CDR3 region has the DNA TGCAGCGTTGGAGACGTACTGAATCAGCCCCAGCATTTT. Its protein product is CSVGDVLNQPQHF.

The CDR3 loop reads CASSLGGSGEIYSTDTQYF. The CDR3 DNA follows: TGTGCCAGCAGCTTAGGGGGTAGCGGAGAGATATATAGCACAGATACGCAGTATTTT. The genes are TRBV11-2 and TRBJ2-3, with a tentative D call TRBD2 (6 bases). V shed 1 base and J shed 0 bases, with 20 bases lying between them. This CDR3 spans 19 amino acids. Germline-derived CDR1 and CDR2 are SGHAT and FQNNGV.

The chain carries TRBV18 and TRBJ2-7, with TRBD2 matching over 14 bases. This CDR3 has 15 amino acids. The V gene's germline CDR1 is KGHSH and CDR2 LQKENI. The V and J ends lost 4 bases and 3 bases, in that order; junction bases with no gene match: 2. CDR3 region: CASSLGLAGGYEQYF. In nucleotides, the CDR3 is TGTGCCAGCTCACTCGGACTAGCGGGGGGCTACGAGCAGTACTTC.

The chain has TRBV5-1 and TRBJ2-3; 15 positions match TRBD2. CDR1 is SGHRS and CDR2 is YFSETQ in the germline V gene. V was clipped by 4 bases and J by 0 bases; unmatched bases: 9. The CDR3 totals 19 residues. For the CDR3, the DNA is TGCGCCAGCAGCCCCGGACTAGCGGGAGGGTTGCCGAGCACAGATACGCAGTATTTT. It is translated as CASSPGLAGGLPSTDTQYF.

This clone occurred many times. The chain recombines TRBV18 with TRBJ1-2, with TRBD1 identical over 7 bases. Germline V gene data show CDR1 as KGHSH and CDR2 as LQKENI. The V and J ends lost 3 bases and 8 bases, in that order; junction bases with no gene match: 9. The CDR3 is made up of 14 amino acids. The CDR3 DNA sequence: TGTGCCAGCTCACCTGAGGAGGGGGCAGGAGGCTACACCTTC. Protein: CASSPEEGAGGYTF.

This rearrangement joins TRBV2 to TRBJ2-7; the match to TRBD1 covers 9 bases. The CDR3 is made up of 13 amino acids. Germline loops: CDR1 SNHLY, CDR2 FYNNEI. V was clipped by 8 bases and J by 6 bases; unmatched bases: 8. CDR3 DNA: TGTGCCAGCCGGGGACAGGGAGGCTCCGAGCAGTACTTC. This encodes CASRGQGGSEQYF.

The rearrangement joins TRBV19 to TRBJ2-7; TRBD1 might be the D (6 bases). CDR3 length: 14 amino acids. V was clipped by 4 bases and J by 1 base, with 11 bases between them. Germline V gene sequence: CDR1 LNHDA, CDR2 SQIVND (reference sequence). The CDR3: CASSTGTNSYEQYF. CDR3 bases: TGTGCCAGTAGTACCGGGACAAATTCCTACGAGCAGTACTTC.

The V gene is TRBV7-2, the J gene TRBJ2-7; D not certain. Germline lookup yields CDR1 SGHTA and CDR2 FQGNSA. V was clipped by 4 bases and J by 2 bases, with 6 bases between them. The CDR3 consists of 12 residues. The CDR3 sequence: CASSSNTYEQYF. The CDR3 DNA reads TGTGCCAGCAGCTCTAATACCTACGAGCAGTACTTC.

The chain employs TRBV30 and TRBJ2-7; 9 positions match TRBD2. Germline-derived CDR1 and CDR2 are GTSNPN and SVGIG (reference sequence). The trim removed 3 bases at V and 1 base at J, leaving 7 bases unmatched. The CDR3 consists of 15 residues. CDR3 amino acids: CAWSRLAERSYEQYF. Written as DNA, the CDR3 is TGTGCCTGGAGCCGACTAGCGGAGAGATCCTACGAGCAGTACTTC. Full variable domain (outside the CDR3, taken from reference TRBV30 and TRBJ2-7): SQTIHQWPATLVQPVGSPLSLECTVEGTSNPNLYWYRQAAGRGLQLLFYSVGIGQISSEVPQNLSASRPQDRQFILSSKKLLLSDSGFYLCAWSRLAERSYEQYFGPGTRLTVT.

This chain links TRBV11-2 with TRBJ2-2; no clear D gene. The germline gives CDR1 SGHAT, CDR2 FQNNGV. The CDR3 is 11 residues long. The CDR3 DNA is TGTGGAGAGTCGAACACCGGGGAGCTGTTTTTT. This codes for CGESNTGELFF.

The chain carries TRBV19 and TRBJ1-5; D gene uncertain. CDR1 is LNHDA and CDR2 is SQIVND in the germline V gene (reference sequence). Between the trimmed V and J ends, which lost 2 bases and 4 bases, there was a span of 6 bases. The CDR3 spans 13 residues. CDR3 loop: CASSIQKNQPQHF. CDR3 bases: TGTGCCAGTAGTATACAGAAAAATCAGCCCCAGCATTTT. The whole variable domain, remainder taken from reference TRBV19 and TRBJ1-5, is DGGITQSPKYLFRKEGQNVTLSCEQNLNHDAMYWYRQDPGQGLRLIYYSQIVNDFQKGDIAEGYSVSREKKESFPLTVTSAQKNPTAFYLCASSIQKNQPQHFGDGTRLSIL.

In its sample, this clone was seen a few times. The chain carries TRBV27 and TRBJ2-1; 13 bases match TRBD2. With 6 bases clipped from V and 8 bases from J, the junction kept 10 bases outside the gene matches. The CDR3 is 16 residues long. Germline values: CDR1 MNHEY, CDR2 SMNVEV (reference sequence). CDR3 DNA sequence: TGTGCCAGCAGACCGCCGGGACTAGCGGGAATGTATGAGCAGTTCTTC. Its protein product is CASRPPGLAGMYEQFF.

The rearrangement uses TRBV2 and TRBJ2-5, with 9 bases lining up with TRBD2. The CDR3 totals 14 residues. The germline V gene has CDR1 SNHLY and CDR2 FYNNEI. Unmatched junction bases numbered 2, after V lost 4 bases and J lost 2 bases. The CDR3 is CASSVGLAQETQYF. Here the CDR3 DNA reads TGTGCCAGCAGTGTGGGACTAGCACAAGAGACCCAGTACTTC.

In DNA, the CDR3 is TGCGCCAGCAGCCTTTGGACAGGGGGCGGCACAGATACGCAGTATTTT. It is translated as CASSLWTGGGTDTQYF. V and J are TRBV4-1 and TRBJ2-3; 11 bases line up with TRBD1. CDR3 size: 16 residues. J was trimmed by 1 base and V by 4 bases; bases with no gene match: 4. Germline values: CDR1 MGHRA, CDR2 YSYEKL.

The CDR3 sequence is CASLRQDPSTDTQYF. CDR3 DNA sequence: TGTGCCAGCCTAAGACAGGATCCTAGCACAGATACGCAGTATTTT. This chain connects TRBV6-1 to TRBJ2-3; TRBD1 is a possible D gene (6 bases). CDR3 length: 15 residues. Germline V gene data show CDR1 as MNHNS and CDR2 as SASEGT. V was cut by 8 bases and J by 0 bases, with 15 bases left in between.

The CDR3 region has the DNA TGTGCCTGGAGTGTACGAAGGACAAGAAACACTGAAGCTTTCTTT. Translating gives CAWSVRRTRNTEAFF. This chain connects TRBV30 to TRBJ1-1, with TRBD1 as a possible D gene (5 bases). Trimming shortened V by 0 bases and J by 2 bases, and 13 bases separated the two germline ends. The V gene's germline CDR1 is GTSNPN and CDR2 SVGIG (reference sequence). The CDR3 is 15 residues long.

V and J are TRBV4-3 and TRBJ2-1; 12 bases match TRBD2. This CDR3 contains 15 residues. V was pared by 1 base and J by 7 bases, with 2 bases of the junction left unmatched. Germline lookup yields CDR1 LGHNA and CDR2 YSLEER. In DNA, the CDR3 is TGCGCCAGCAGCCAAGGGCTAGCGGGGGGGAATGAGCAGTTCTTC. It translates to CASSQGLAGGNEQFF.

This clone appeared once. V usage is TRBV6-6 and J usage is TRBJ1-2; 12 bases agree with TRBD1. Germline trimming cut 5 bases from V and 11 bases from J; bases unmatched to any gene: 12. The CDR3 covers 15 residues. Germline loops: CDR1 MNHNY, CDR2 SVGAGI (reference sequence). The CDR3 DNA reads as TGTGCCAGCAGTACACCGGGACAGGGGGCGACCCGTTACACCTTC. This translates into CASSTPGQGATRYTF.

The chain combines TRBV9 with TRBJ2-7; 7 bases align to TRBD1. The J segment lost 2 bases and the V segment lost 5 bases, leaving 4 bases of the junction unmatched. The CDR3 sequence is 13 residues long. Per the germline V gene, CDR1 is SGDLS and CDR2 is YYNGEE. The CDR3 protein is CASSRTGAYEQYF. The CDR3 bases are TGTGCCAGCAGTCGGACAGGCGCCTACGAGCAGTACTTC.

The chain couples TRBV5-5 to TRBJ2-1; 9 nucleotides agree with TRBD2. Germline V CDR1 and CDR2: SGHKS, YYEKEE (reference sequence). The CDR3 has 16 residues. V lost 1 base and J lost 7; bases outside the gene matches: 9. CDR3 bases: TGTGCCAGCAGCTTGCGAGCGGGGGGTGTATGGAATGAGCAGTTCTTC. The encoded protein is CASSLRAGGVWNEQFF. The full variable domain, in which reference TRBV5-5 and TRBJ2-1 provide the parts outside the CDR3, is DAGVTQSPTHLIKTRGQQVTLRCSPISGHKSVSWYQQVLGQGPQFIFQYYEKEERGRGNFPDRFSARQFPNYSSELNVNALLLGDSALYLCASSLRAGGVWNEQFFGPGTRLTVL.

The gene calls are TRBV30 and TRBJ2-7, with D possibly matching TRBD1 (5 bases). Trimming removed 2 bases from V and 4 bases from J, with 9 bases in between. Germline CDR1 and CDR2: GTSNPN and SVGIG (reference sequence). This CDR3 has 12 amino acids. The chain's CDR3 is CAWSLRGYEQYF. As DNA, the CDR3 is TGTGCCTGGAGTTTAAGGGGTTACGAGCAGTACTTC.

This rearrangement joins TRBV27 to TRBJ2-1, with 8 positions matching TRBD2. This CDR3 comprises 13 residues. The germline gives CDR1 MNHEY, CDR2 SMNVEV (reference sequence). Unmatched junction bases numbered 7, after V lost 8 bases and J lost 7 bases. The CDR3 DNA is TGTGCCAGCGGCGGGGGGTCGTGGAATGAGCAGTTCTTC. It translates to CASGGGSWNEQFF.

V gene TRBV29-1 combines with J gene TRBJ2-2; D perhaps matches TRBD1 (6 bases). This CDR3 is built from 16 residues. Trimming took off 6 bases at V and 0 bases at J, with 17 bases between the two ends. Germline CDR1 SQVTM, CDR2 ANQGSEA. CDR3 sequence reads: CSVKGHPEANTGELFF. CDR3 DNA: TGCAGCGTGAAGGGACATCCCGAAGCGAACACCGGGGAGCTGTTTTTT.

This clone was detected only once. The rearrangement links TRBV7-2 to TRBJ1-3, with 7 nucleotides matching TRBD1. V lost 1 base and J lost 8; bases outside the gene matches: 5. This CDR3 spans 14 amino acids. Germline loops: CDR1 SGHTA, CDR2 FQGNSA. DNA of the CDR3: TGTGCCAGCAGCTTAGGGCCAGGGGGTCACACCATATATTTT. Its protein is CASSLGPGGHTIYF.